Listed here is a single T cell receptor (beta chain). What it binds is unknown. The junction and the germline gene differ at one end; a read error may be behind it. With 60 Vbeta and 13 Jbeta primers, the PCR was carried out. TCRdb keeps only in-frame clones here, not all; method: immunoSEQ multiplex PCR. The sample holds 55,000 to 65,000 clones, about 89% seen once. The data stem from a study of cytomegalovirus exposure and HLA in healthy donors. For the study at large: Earlier, almost 120 million unique TCR beta sequences were recovered from around 200 million T cells by an analysis. Regarding the study as a whole: A few chains tied to CMV proved CMV antigen-specific in vitro.

The CDR3 length is 16 residues. CDR1 is SEHNR, CDR2 FQNEAQ, per germline (reference sequence). The TCR comes from a man aged 25 to 40 in good health and CMV-seropositive. This chain joins TRBV7-9 and TRBJ2-7; 9 bases map to TRBD2. Sequencing was done on a sample of PBMCs. CDR3 sequence (DNA): TGTTCCAGCAGCTCCCATCCTAGCGGGAATAGATACGAGCAGTACTTC. It encodes CSSSSHPSGNRYEQYF.